This T cell receptor beta chain was recorded in a study of shared clonotypes between healthy human individuals. Study results and limitations: The expectation was that sequencing depth would affect clonotype sharing among donors. Generally, naive subsets (rather than memory subsets) showed larger estimated richness.

Assay execution proceeded at the deep level. Produced via immunoSEQ multiplex PCR; TCRdb's table is partial and in-frame only. The data contain roughly 2 million clones, about 95% of them singletons. Positive CCR7 selection of CD45RO-negative cells yielded the naive CD8 cells, and terminally differentiated effector memory CD45RA+ cells were excluded. Regarding this clone: Its antigen is as yet unknown.

The material sequenced was naive CD8+ T cells sorted from blood. The sequence derives from a man younger than 35 in good health.

CDR3 protein: CASSLSDRPEQYF. As DNA, the CDR3 is TGTGCCAGCAGTTTATCAGACAGGCCTGAGCAGTACTTC. The chain employs TRBV28 and TRBJ2-7; D is perhaps TRBD1 (6 bases). V lost 1 base, J lost 7 bases, and 11 bases lay in between. CDR1 is MDHEN, CDR2 SYDVKM, per germline. This CDR3 has 13 residues.